This record looks at one T cell receptor (beta chain) sequence and its context. This receptor's antigen is unknown. No base quality information exists; no much larger clone differs at one position. Whole blood was collected in K2EDTA tubes by collaborating institutions according to the institutions' own protocols. For TCRbeta analysis, collaborators shipped samples in one of three forms: frozen whole blood, isolated PBMCs, or DNA extracted from either of those sample types. TCRbeta CDR3 regions were amplified from genomic DNA using the immunoSEQ Assay, a bias-controlled multiplex PCR. Per the authors' processing: Nucleated cell counts per sample were estimated from amplification of reference gene primers within the assay. Sequence reads were collapsed and filtered to measure the absolute abundance of every unique TCRbeta CDR3 rearrangement. For each sample, productive Simpson clonality was calculated by taking the square root of Simpson's diversity index across productive rearrangements. Entries here come from immuneACCESS through TCRdb and include only in-frame sequences with V and J called. Some clones fail to appear in such tables; in the studies checked, an unresolved V gene covers under half of the shortfall, and the cause of the remainder is unknown. That table supplies the V and J calls and clone size; D and trimming were determined from the DNA. The sample yields over 120,000 clones; about 83% were counted once. In total, the top ten clones hold more than 6.5% of the sample.

V is cut by 6 bases and J by 0 bases, and the space between the germline ends is 12 bases. CDR1 is given as LNHDA and CDR2 as SQIVND, both from the germline V gene (reference sequence). Inclusive of the bounding cysteine and phenylalanine, the CDR3 is 16 residues long. CDR3 DNA only is kept here, 48 bases in frame from base 1. The data derive from a study of blood T cell repertoires in COVID-19 (dated by TCRdb to the early 2020s). General notes on the study: Collaborator samples came from the United States, Italy and Spain and covered acute and convalescent phases of COVID-19. Where HLA class I and class II types were available, the types were taken from metadata supplied by the sample provider, not from assay-based typing. Sample metadata almost always included a de-identified subject ID, COVID-19 status, age in years and sex. Samples were obtained from the ongoing ImmuneRACE study (first 160 participants) and from over 1,000 subjects provided by 6 global collaborators. The dataset comprised deeply sampled blood TCRbeta repertoires from subjects exposed to, actively infected with, or recovered from COVID-19. The material from the prospective study consisted of cDNA or gDNA derived from T cells, B-cell-depleted T cells, or PBMCs. A freely available public database, intended as a resource for researchers studying the immune response to SARS-CoV-2, is where the repertoires were released.

Paper-wide results and their limitations: The quantity of clinical and demographic metadata differed by source and by participant and was supplied without curation.

This TCR was recovered from a woman aged 45-60 years with active or convalescent COVID-19. The chain is encoded by TRBV19 joined to TRBJ2-6; the D segment could be TRBD1, given 5 matching bases. Sample: peripheral blood. The CDR3: CASRAGLASGANVLTF. Here is the DNA: TGTGCCAGTAGGGCAGGGTTGGCCTCTGGGGCCAACGTCCTGACTTTC.